These 25 T cell receptor beta chains came from one sample sequenced in a study of T cell clusters in autoimmune cytopenias. One tube held mixed TRB-A and TRB-B primer pools for touch-down PCR. From its re-call of the multiplex PCR reads, TCRdb lists each CDR3 protein once, without DNA. Recorded for this sample: thousands of distinct CDR3 sequences. TRB amplification used 250 ng of peripheral blood genomic DNA. Another study also made use of these data, one on T cell repertoires in aging, cancer and after chemotherapy.

Sequences were obtained from peripheral blood. The receptors come from a human donor in good health.

This clonotype is identified as medium-sized from frequency. The chain employs TRBV5-6 and TRBJ2-2; TCRdb's D call of TRBD1 is untestable without DNA. The length of the CDR3 is 15 residues. Germline lookup yields CDR1 SGHDT and CDR2 YYEEEE. CDR3 loop: CASSFWGFDTGELFF.

This clonotype is labeled medium-sized (0.01 to 0.1%) based on frequency. V and J are TRBV19 and TRBJ1-2; there is no DNA to check the TCRdb D call of TRBD1. The CDR3 extends over 14 amino acids. Germline-derived CDR1 and CDR2 are LNHDA and SQIVND (reference sequence). CDR3 amino acids: CASSLGLANYGYTF.

V gene TRBV11-1 combines with J gene TRBJ2-3; TCRdb designates TRBD2, a call that cannot be tested without DNA. Germline V gene sequence: CDR1 SGHAT, CDR2 FQDESV (reference sequence). The CDR3 has 16 amino acids. CDR3 sequence: CASSSGRGGDTDTQYF.

This chain uses TRBV4-3 with TRBJ1-2. Germline V gene sequence: CDR1 LGHNA, CDR2 YSLEER. The CDR3 contains 18 residues. This CDR3 is CASSQRDVWEAWDYGYTF.

The V call is TRBV24-1, the J call TRBJ1-1. The CDR3 contains 13 residues. The germline V gene has CDR1 KGHDR and CDR2 SFDVKD. CDR3 residues: CATRSRDYTEAFF.

CDR3 in amino acids: CASSSRPYNSPLHF. The chain joins TRBV28 to TRBJ1-6. The CDR3 extends over 14 amino acids. The germline V gene has CDR1 MDHEN and CDR2 SYDVKM.

The chain joins TRBV11-1 to TRBJ1-3; TCRdb picks TRBD1, but there is no DNA to check that call. The CDR3 has 16 amino acids. Germline V CDR1 and CDR2: SGHAT, FQDESV (reference sequence). The CDR3 protein is CASSPVGRGTGNTIYF.

The gene calls are TRBV18 and TRBJ2-7. In germline, CDR1 is KGHSH, CDR2 LQKENI. The CDR3 has 14 amino acids. This chain's CDR3 is CASSPSGSSYEQYF. The full variable domain, rest sourced from reference TRBV18 and TRBJ2-7, is NAGVMQNPRHLVRRRGQEARLRCSPMKGHSHVYWYRQLPEEGLKFMVYLQKENIIDESGMPKERFSAEFPKEGPSILRIQQVVRGDSAAYFCASSPSGSSYEQYFGPGTRLTVT.

The genes are TRBV5-1 and TRBJ2-7; TCRdb indicates TRBD2, and absent DNA this call remains unverified. Germline CDR1 is SGHRS and CDR2 is YFSETQ. CDR3 length equals 16 residues. This chain's CDR3 is CASRSSRAGGRNEQYF.

V is TRBV12-3 or TRBV12-4 and J is TRBJ2-3; TCRdb indicates TRBD2, and absent DNA this call remains unverified. The CDR3 extends over 16 amino acids. The CDR3 here is CASSSPGSGGWDTQYF.

The chain uses TRBV5-1 and TRBJ2-2; checking the TCRdb D call of TRBD2 is not possible without DNA. Germline assignment: CDR1 SGHRS and CDR2 YFSETQ. The length of the CDR3 is 16 residues. Here the CDR3 reads CASSPQVPGTAGELFF.

This clonotype registers medium-sized by frequency. The rearrangement uses TRBV10-3 and TRBJ2-3. The CDR3 consists of 13 residues. The germline gives CDR1 ENHRY, CDR2 SYGVKD. CDR3 sequence: CAIAASDTDTQYF.

The chain couples TRBV6-2 or TRBV6-3 to TRBJ2-5; the TRBD1 assignment by TCRdb is unverifiable without DNA. The CDR3 totals 14 residues. Germline V gives CDR1 MNHEY, CDR2 SVGEGT. This CDR3 is CASSSVGTGKTQYF.

This clonotype is medium-sized by frequency. This chain links TRBV6-6 with TRBJ2-2; TCRdb's D gene call, TRBD1, goes unchecked for lack of DNA. The CDR3 contains 15 residues. Germline CDR1 MNHNY, CDR2 SVGAGI (reference sequence). CDR3 sequence: CASSSTGGNTGELFF.

This chain's CDR3 is CASSYSQGGAYGYTF. The chain employs TRBV6-2 or TRBV6-3 and TRBJ1-2; as DNA is missing, the TRBD1 call by TCRdb cannot be tested. There are 15 residues in the CDR3. Looked up from germline, CDR1 is MNHEY and CDR2 is SVGEGT.

Its frequency marks this clonotype as medium-sized. J is TRBJ1-2 and V is TRBV12-3 or TRBV12-4; the D call of TRBD1 rests on TCRdb alone, since no DNA is present to check it. This CDR3 has 14 amino acids. CDR3 residues: CASSLTWGQEGYTF.

This clonotype counts as medium-sized by frequency. This rearrangement joins TRBV5-6 to TRBJ2-1; TCRdb returns TRBD2, unconfirmable since there is no DNA. Germline V gene lookup returns CDR1 SGHDT and CDR2 YYEEEE. The CDR3 has 14 amino acids. CDR3: CASSPHTSEAEQFF.

The chain has TRBV20-1 and TRBJ1-2; as DNA is missing, the TRBD1 call by TCRdb cannot be tested. Germline V gene lookup returns CDR1 DFQATT and CDR2 SNEGSKA (reference sequence). The length of the CDR3 is 12 residues. This chain's CDR3 is CSALGDSYGYTF.

According to its frequency, this clonotype is medium-sized. V gene TRBV5-4 combines with J gene TRBJ2-1; TCRdb picks TRBD1, but there is no DNA to check that call. Germline V CDR1 and CDR2: SGHNT, YYREEE (reference sequence). The CDR3 sequence is 15 residues long. CDR3 in amino acids: CASSLQDRALNEQFF.

The chain has TRBV20-1 and TRBJ2-3; the D call of TRBD2 rests on TCRdb alone, since no DNA is present to check it. CDR1 and CDR2 from the germline V gene are DFQATT and SNEGSKA (reference sequence). This CDR3 has 14 residues. The CDR3 spells CSALTSGGTDTQYF.

The chain carries TRBV28 and TRBJ1-3. Per germline, CDR1 MDHEN and CDR2 SYDVKM. This CDR3 comprises 14 residues. CDR3 sequence: CASSRPFPGNTIYF.

V gene TRBV13 combines with J gene TRBJ1-2. This CDR3 is built from 16 residues. CDR1 is PRHDT, CDR2 FYEKMQ, per germline (reference sequence). The CDR3 spells CASSARGGTAIYGYTF.

This clonotype is medium-sized by frequency. The chain has TRBV29-1 and TRBJ1-1; lacking DNA, the TRBD1 call made by TCRdb goes unchecked. CDR3 length: 11 amino acids. The germline CDR1 and CDR2 sequences are SQVTM and ANQGSEA. The CDR3 sequence is CSVRENTEAFF. The full variable domain, in which reference TRBV29-1 and TRBJ1-1 provide the parts outside the CDR3, is SAVISQKPSRDICQRGTSLTIQCQVDSQVTMMFWYRQQPGQSLTLIATANQGSEATYESGFVIDKFPISRPNLTFSTLTVSNMSPEDSSIYLCSVRENTEAFFGQGTRLTVV.

The genes are TRBV6-4 and TRBJ2-7; absent DNA, TCRdb's TRBD1 call cannot be checked. Germline lookup yields CDR1 MRHNA and CDR2 SNTAGT. The CDR3 runs to 14 residues. This CDR3 is CAMKGQGAPYEQYF.

This clonotype is deemed medium-sized by its frequency. V is TRBV18 and J is TRBJ1-3. This CDR3 contains 14 residues. CDR1 KGHSH and CDR2 LQKENI come from the germline V gene. This CDR3 reads CASSPLLDEVAIYF. Variable domain in full (rest from reference TRBV18 and TRBJ1-3): NAGVMQNPRHLVRRRGQEARLRCSPMKGHSHVYWYRQLPEEGLKFMVYLQKENIIDESGMPKERFSAEFPKEGPSILRIQQVVRGDSAAYFCASSPLLDEVAIYFGEGSWLTVV.